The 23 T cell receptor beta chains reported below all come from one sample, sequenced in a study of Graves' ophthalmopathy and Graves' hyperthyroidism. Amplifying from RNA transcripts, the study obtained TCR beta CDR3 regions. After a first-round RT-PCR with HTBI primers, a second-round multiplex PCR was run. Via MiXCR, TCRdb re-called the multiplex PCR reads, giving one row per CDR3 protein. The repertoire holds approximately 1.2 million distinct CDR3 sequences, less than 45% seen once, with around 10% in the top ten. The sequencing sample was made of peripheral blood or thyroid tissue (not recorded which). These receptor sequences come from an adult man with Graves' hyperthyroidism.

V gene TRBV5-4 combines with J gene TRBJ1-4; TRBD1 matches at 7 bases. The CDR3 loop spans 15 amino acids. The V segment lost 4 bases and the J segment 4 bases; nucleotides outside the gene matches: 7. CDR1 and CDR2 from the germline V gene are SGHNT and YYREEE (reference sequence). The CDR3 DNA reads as TGTGCCAGCAGCGAAGACAGGGAGATTAATGAAAAACTGTTTTTT. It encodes CASSEDREINEKLFF. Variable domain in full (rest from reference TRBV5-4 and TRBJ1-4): ETGVTQSPTHLIKTRGQQVTLRCSSQSGHNTVSWYQQALGQGPQFIFQYYREEENGRGNFPPRFSGLQFPNYSSELNVNALELDDSALYLCASSEDREINEKLFFGSGTQLSVL.

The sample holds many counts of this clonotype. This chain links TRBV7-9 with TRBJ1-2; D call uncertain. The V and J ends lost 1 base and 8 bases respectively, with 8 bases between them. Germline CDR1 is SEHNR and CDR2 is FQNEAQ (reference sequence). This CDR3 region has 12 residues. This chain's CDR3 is CASSLVDGGYTF. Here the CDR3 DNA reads TGTGCCAGCAGCTTAGTGGACGGAGGCTACACCTTC.

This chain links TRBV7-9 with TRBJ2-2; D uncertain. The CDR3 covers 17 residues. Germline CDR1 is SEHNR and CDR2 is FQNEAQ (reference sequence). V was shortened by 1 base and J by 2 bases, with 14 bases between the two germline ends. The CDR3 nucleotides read TGTGCCAGCAGCTTAGAAGGCCGCCGATTTAACACCGGGGAGCTGTTTTTT. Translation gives CASSLEGRRFNTGELFF.

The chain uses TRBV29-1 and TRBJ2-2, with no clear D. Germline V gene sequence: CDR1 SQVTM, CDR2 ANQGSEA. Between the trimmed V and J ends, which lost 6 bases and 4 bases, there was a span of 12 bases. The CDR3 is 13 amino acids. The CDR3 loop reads CSVLMPGTGELFF. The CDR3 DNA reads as TGCAGCGTCCTGATGCCCGGCACCGGGGAGCTGTTTTTT.

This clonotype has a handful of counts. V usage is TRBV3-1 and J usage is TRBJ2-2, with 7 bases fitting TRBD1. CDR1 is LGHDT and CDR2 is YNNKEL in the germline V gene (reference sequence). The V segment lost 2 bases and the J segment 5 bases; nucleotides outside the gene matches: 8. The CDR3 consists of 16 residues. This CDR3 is CASSQLDRVRTGELFF. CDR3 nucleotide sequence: TGTGCCAGCAGCCAACTAGACAGGGTGAGGACCGGGGAGCTGTTTTTT.

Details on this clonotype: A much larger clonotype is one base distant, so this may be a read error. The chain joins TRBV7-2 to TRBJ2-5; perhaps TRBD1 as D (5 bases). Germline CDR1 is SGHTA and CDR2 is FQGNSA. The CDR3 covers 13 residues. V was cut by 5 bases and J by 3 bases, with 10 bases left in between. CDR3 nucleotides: TGTGCCAGCAGCCGAATCAGGGAAGAGACCCAGTACTTC. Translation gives CASSRIREETQYF.

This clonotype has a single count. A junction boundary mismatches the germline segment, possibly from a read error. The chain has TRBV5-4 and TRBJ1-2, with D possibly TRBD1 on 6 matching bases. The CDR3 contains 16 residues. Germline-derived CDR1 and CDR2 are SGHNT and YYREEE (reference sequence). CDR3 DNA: TGTGCCATGATGACACCGGGACACCTGACTAACCATGGCTACACCTTC. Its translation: CAMMTPGHLTNHGYTF. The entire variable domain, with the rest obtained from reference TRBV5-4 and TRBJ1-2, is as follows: ETGVTQSPTHLIKTRGQQVTLRCSSQSGHNTVSWYQQALGQGPQFIFQYYREEENGRGNFPPRFSGLQFPNYSSELNVNALELDDSALYLCAMMTPGHLTNHGYTFGSGTRLTVV.

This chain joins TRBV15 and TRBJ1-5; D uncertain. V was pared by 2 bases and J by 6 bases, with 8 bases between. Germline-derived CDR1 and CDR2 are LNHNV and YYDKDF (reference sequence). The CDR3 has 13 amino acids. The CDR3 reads CATSRPPGQPQHF. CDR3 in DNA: TGTGCCACCAGCAGACCCCCGGGTCAGCCCCAGCATTTT. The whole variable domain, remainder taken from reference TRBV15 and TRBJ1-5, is DAMVIQNPRYQVTQFGKPVTLSCSQTLNHNVMYWYQQKSSQAPKLLFHYYDKDFNNEADTPDNFQSRRPNTSFCFLDIRSPGLGDTAMYLCATSRPPGQPQHFGDGTRLSIL.

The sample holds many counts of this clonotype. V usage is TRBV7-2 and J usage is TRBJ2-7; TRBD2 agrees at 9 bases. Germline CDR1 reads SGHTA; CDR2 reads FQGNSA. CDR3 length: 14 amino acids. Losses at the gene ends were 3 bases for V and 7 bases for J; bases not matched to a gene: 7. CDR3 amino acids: CASSLLAGAQEQYF. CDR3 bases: TGTGCCAGCAGCTTGTTAGCGGGGGCACAAGAGCAGTACTTC.

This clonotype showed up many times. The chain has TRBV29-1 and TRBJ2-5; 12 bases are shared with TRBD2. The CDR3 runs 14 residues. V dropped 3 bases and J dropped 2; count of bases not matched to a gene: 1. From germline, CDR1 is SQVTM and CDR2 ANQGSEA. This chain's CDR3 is CSVDGLAGQETQYF. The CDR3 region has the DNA TGCAGCGTTGATGGACTAGCGGGGCAAGAGACCCAGTACTTC.

The CDR3, as DNA: TGTGCCACCGAGAGGGACAGGGGGCCGCATGGCTACACCTTC. It yields the protein CATERDRGPHGYTF. The gene calls are TRBV15 and TRBJ1-2; 12 bases are a match to TRBD1. The CDR3 consists of 14 residues. Germline assignment: CDR1 LNHNV and CDR2 YYDKDF (reference sequence). Trimming cost V 8 bases and J 6 bases; bases outside gene matches: 7.

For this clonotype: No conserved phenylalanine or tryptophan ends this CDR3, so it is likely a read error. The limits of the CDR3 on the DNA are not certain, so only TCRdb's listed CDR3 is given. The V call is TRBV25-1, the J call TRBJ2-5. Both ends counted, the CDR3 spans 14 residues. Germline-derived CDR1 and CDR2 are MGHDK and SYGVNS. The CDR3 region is CASSEPYSGYTFGS.

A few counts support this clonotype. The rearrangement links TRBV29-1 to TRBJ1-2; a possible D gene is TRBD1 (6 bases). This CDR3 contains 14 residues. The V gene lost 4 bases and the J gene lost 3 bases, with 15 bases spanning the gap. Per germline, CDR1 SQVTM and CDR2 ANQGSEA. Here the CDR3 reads CSVGGRGRDYGYTF. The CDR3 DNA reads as TGCAGCGTTGGGGGGCGCGGGAGGGACTATGGCTACACCTTC.

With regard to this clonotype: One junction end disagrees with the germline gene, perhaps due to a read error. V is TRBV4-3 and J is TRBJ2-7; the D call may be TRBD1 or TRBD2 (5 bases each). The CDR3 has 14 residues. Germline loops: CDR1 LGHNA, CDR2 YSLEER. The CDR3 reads CASSRTRNTGELYF. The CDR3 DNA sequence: TGCGCCAGCTCTCGGACACGAAACACCGGGGAGCTGTACTTC.

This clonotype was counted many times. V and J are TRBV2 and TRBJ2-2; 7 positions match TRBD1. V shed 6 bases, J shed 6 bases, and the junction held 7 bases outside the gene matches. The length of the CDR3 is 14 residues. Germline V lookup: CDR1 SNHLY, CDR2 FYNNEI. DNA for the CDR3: TGTGCCAGCAGGGATAAGACAGGGCCCGGGGAGCTGTTTTTT. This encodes CASRDKTGPGELFF. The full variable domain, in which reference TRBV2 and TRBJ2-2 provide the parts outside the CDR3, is EPEVTQTPSHQVTQMGQEVILRCVPISNHLYFYWYRQILGQKVEFLVSFYNNEISEKSEIFDDQFSVERPDGSNFTLKIRSTKLEDSAMYFCASRDKTGPGELFFGEGSRLTVL.

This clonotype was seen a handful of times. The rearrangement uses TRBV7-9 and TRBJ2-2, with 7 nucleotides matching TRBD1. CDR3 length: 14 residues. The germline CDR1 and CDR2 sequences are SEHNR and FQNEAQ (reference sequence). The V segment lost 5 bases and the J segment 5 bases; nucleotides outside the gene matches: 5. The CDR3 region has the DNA TGTGCCAGCAGCCCCGACAGGGTAACCGGGGAGCTGTTTTTT. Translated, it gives CASSPDRVTGELFF.

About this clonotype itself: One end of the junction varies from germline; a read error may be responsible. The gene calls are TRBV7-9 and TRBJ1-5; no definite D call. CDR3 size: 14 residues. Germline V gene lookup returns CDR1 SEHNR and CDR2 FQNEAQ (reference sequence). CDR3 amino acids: CASSQTQGVQPQHF. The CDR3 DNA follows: TGCGCCAGCAGCCAAACCCAAGGAGTGCAGCCCCAGCATTTT. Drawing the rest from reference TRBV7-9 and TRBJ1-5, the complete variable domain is DTGVSQNPRHKITKRGQNVTFRCDPISEHNRLYWYRQTLGQGPEFLTYFQNEAQLEKSRLLSDRFSAERPKGSFSTLEIQRTEQGDSAMYLCASSQTQGVQPQHFGDGTRLSIL.

The CDR3 nucleotides read TGCGCCAGCAGCTTGGGCAGGGGCAATCGGGAGACCCAGTACTTC. This sequence encodes CASSLGRGNRETQYF. The chain has TRBV5-1 and TRBJ2-5; tentatively, D is TRBD1 (6 bases). Trimming removed 0 bases from V and 5 bases from J, with 14 bases in between. Germline V gene data show CDR1 as SGHRS and CDR2 as YFSETQ. The CDR3 is 15 amino acids.

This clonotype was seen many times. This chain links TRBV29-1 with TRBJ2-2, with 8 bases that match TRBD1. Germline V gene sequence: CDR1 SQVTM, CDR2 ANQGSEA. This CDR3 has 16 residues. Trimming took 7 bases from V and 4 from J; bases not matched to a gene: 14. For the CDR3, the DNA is TGCAGCGCTTGGCTCGGACAGGGATCGAGCACCGGGGAGCTGTTTTTT. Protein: CSAWLGQGSSTGELFF.

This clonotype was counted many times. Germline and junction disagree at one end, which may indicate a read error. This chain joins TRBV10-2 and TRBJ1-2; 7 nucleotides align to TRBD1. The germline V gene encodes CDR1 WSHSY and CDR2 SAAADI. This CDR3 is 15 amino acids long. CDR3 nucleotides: TGTGCCAGCATGCGACAGGGACGTTTTAACTATGGCTACACCTTC. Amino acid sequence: CASMRQGRFNYGYTF.

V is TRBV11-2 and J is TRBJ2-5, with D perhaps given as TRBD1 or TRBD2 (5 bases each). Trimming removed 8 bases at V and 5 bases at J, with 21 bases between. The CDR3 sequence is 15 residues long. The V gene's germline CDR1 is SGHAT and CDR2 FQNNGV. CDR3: CASQVSGLGRETQYF. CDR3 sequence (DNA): TGTGCCAGCCAAGTTTCAGGACTGGGGCGGGAGACCCAGTACTTC. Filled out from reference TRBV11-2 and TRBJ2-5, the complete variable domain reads EAGVAQSPRYKIIEKRQSVAFWCNPISGHATLYWYQQILGQGPKLLIQFQNNGVVDDSQLPKDRFSAERLKGVDSTLKIQPAKLEDSAVYLCASQVSGLGRETQYFGPGTRLLVL.

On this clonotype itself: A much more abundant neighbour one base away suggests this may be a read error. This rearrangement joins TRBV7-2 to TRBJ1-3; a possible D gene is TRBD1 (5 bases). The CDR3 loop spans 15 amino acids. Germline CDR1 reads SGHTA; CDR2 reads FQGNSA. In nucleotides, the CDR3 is TGTGCCGGCAGCTTGGGGGGGACCTCTGGAAACACCATATATTTT. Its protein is CAGSLGGTSGNTIYF.

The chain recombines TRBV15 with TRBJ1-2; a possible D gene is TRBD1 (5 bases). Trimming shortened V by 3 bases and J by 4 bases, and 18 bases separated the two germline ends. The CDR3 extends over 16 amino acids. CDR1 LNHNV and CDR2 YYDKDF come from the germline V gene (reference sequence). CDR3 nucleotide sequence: TGTGCCACCAGCAGCTTAGACGAGGGACGGGTCTATGGCTACACCTTC. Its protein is CATSSLDEGRVYGYTF.